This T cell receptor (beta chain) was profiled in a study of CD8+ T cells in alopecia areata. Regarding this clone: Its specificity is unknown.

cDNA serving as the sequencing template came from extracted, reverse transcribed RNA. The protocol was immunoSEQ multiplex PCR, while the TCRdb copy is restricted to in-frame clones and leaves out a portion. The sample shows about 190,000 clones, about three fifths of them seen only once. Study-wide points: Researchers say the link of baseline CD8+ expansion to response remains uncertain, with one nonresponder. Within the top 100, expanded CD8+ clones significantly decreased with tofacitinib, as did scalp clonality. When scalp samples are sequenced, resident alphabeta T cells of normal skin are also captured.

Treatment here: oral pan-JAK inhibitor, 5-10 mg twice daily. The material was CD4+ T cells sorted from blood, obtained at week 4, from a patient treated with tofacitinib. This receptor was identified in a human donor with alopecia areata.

The CDR3 loop reads CAWSPSDTSNQPQHF. The CDR3, as DNA: TGTGCCTGGAGTCCGTCTGACACTAGCAATCAGCCCCAGCATTTT. The V gene is TRBV30, the J gene TRBJ1-5; D is undetermined. Germline-derived CDR1 and CDR2 are GTSNPN and SVGIG (reference sequence). The CDR3 runs 15 residues. V was trimmed by 2 bases and J by 0 bases, leaving 11 bases between them. The full variable domain, completed using reference TRBV30 and TRBJ1-5, is SQTIHQWPATLVQPVGSPLSLECTVEGTSNPNLYWYRQAAGRGLQLLFYSVGIGQISSEVPQNLSASRPQDRQFILSSKKLLLSDSGFYLCAWSPSDTSNQPQHFGDGTRLSIL.